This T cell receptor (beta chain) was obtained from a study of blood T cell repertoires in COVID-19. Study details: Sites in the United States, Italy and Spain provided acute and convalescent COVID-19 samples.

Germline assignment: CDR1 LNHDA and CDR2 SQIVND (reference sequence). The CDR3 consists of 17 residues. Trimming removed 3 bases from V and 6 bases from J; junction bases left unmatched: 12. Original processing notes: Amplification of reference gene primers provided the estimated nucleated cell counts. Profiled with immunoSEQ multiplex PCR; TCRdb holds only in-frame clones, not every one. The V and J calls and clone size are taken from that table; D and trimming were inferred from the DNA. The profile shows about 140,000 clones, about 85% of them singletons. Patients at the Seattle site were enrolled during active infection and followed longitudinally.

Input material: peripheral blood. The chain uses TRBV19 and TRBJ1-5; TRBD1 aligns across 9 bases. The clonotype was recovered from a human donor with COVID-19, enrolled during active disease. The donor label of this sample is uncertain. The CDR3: CASSILAGTGSGQPQHF. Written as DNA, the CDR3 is TGTGCCAGTAGTATCCTCGCGGGGACAGGGAGTGGTCAGCCCCAGCATTTT. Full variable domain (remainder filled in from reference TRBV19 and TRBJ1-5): DGGITQSPKYLFRKEGQNVTLSCEQNLNHDAMYWYRQDPGQGLRLIYYSQIVNDFQKGDIAEGYSVSREKKESFPLTVTSAQKNPTAFYLCASSILAGTGSGQPQHFGDGTRLSIL.